Reported below is one T cell receptor beta chain. Germline values: CDR1 SGHTA, CDR2 FQGNSA. The CDR3 runs to 15 residues. The ends lost 0 bases at V and 4 bases at J; junction bases unmatched: 3. This sample was included in a study of blood T cell repertoires in COVID-19. Study summary: COVID-19 samples, acute and convalescent, were from the United States, Italy and Spain. Sources were T cells, B-cell-depleted T cells, or PBMCs; the material itself was cDNA or gDNA.

How the authors handled the data: From reference gene primer amplification, estimates of nucleated cell counts were derived. Repertoires were generated with immunoSEQ multiplex PCR, while TCRdb's copy carries only in-frame clones and drops some. D and trimming were read from the DNA, whereas the V and J calls and clone size are those reported in that table. The sample contains approximately 270,000 clones, 80% to 90% of which appear only once. The chain couples TRBV7-2 to TRBJ1-3; TRBD1 matches 7 bases. This TCR was recovered from a woman in her seventies with acute or convalescent COVID-19. Sequenced input: peripheral blood. CDR3 nucleotides: TGTGCCAGCAGCTTAGCAGGGGGCAAGGGAAACACCATATATTTT. This codes for CASSLAGGKGNTIYF.